This record concerns one TCR beta chain sequence. This entry is derived from a study of shared clonotypes between healthy human individuals. As originally analysed: As immunoSEQ supplied junction-only sequences (without quality scores), filtering differed. Assay: immunoSEQ multiplex PCR; the TCRdb copy retains only in-frame clones and omits some. Clone size and V and J calls were adopted from that table, with D and trimming inferred from the DNA. The sample has approximately 2.3 million clones, roughly 93% seen once. CDR1 and CDR2 (germline): SGHDT, YYEEEE. V was clipped by 0 bases and J by 7 bases; unmatched bases: 1. The CDR3 sequence is 14 residues long. Into CD45RA+ naive and CD45RA-negative memory subsets, the CD4+ cells were split.

The clonotype originates from a man aged 18 to 30 in good health. Some clones in this sample may be carry-over from other donors' samples. The V call is TRBV5-6, the J call TRBJ2-1; 10 nucleotides line up with TRBD2. Sequencing was performed on naive CD4+ T cells from PBMCs. Subset of the sample: CD45RA+ positively selected. CDR3 region: CASSLVAGGNEQFF. CDR3 coding DNA: TGTGCCAGCAGCTTGGTAGCGGGAGGTAATGAGCAGTTCTTC. Drawing the rest from reference TRBV5-6 and TRBJ2-1, the complete variable domain is DAGVTQSPTHLIKTRGQQVTLRCSPKSGHDTVSWYQQALGQGPQFIFQYYEEEERQRGNFPDRFSGHQFPNYSSELNVNALLLGDSALYLCASSLVAGGNEQFFGPGTRLTVL.